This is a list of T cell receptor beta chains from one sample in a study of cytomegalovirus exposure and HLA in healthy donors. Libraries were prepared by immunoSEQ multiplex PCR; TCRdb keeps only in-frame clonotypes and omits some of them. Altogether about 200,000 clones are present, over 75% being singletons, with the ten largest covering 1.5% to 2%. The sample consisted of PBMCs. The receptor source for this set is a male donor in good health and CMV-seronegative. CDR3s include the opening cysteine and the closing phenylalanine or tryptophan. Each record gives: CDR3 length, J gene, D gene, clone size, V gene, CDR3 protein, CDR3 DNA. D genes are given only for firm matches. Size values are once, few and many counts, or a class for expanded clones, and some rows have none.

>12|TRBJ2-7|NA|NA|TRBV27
CASMGAMREQYF
TGTGCCAGCATGGGAGCCATGAGAGAGCAGTACTTC
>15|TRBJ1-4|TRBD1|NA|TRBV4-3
CASSRYRDSSEKLFF
TGCGCCAGCAGCCGGTACCGGGACAGCAGTGAAAAACTGTTTTTT
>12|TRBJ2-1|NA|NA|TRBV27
CASSLTRNEQFF
TGTGCCAGCAGTTTAACTCGGAATGAGCAGTTCTTC
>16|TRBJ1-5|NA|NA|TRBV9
CASSVDPHRANQPQHF
TGTGCCAGCAGCGTAGATCCCCACAGGGCCAATCAGCCCCAGCATTTT
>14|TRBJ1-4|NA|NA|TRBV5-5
CASSLHATNEKLFF
TGTGCCAGCAGCTTGCATGCAACTAATGAAAAACTGTTTTTT
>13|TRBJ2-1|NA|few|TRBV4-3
CASSYNRGIEQFF
TGCGCCAGCAGTTATAATCGAGGTATTGAGCAGTTCTTC
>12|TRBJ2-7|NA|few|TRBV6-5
CASHPGDYEQYF
TGTGCCAGCCACCCAGGGGACTACGAGCAGTACTTC
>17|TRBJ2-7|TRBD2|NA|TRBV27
CASSLHISGGAGYEQYF
TGTGCCAGCAGTTTACACATTAGCGGGGGGGCCGGGTACGAGCAGTACTTC
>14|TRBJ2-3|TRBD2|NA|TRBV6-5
CASSNLAGVDTQYF
TGTGCCAGCAGTAACCTAGCGGGGGTGGATACGCAGTATTTT
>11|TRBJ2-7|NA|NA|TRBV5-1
CASKQEYEQYF
TGCGCCAGCAAACAGGAGTACGAGCAGTACTTC
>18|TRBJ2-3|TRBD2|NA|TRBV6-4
CASRRSPGLAISTDTQYF
TGTGCCAGCAGAAGAAGCCCCGGACTAGCCATAAGCACAGATACGCAGTATTTT
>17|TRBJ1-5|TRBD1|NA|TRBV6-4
CASSDSQGVLSNQPQHF
TGTGCCAGCAGTGACTCCCAGGGGGTATTGAGCAATCAGCCCCAGCATTTT
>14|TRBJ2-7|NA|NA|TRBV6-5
CASSSLGQSYEQYF
TGTGCCAGCAGTTCTTTAGGACAATCCTACGAGCAGTACTTC
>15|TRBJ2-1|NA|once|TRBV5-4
CASSLSGGGGNEQFF
TGTGCCAGCAGCTTGTCCGGGGGAGGGGGGAATGAGCAGTTCTTC
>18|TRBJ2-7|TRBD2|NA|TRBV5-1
CASSPGTTSGGARGEQYF
TGCGCCAGCAGCCCTGGCACGACTAGCGGGGGGGCGAGGGGCGAGCAGTACTTC
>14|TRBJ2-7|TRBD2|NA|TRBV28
CASSNTGTNYEQYF
TGTGCCAGCAGTAATACCGGGACTAACTACGAGCAGTACTTC
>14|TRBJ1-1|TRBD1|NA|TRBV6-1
CASRAGTANTEAFF
TGTGCCAGCAGGGCCGGGACAGCGAACACTGAAGCTTTCTTT
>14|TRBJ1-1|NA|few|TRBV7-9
CASSSSGRNTEAFF
TGTGCCAGCAGCTCGTCCGGGAGGAACACTGAAGCTTTCTTT
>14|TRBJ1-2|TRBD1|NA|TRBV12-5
CASGLDRGNYGYTF
TGTGCTAGTGGACTGGACAGGGGGAACTATGGCTACACCTTC
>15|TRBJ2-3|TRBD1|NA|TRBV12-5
CASGQDRGGTDTQYF
TGTGCTAGTGGCCAAGACAGGGGAGGCACAGATACGCAGTATTTT
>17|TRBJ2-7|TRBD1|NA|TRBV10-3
CAISESRSRTGLYEQYF
TGTGCCATCAGTGAGTCGAGGAGTAGGACAGGGCTCTACGAGCAGTACTTC
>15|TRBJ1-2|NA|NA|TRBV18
CAGSPTGQTNYGYTF
TGTGCCGGCTCACCAACGGGACAAACGAACTATGGCTACACCTTC
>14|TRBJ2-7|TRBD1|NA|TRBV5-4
CASSLRDRVYEQYF
TGTGCCAGCAGCCTAAGGGACAGGGTCTACGAGCAGTACTTC
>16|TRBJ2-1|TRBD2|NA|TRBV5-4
CASSLGTSGTYNEQFF
TGTGCCAGCAGCTTGGGTACTAGCGGGACTTACAATGAGCAGTTCTTC
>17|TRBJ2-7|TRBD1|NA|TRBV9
CASSVNPGQGIVYEQYF
TGTGCCAGCAGCGTAAACCCGGGACAGGGAATTGTCTACGAGCAGTACTTC
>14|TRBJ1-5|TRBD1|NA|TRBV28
CASPARTGNQPQHF
TGTGCCAGCCCCGCTCGGACAGGGAATCAGCCCCAGCATTTT
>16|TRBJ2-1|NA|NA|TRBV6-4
CASSVGPLGGYNEQFF
TGTGCCAGCAGTGTTGGCCCTCTAGGCGGGTACAATGAGCAGTTCTTC
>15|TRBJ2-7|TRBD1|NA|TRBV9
CASSPMGQAAYEQYF
TGTGCCAGCAGCCCCATGGGACAGGCTGCCTACGAGCAGTACTTC
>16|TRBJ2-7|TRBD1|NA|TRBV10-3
CAISDRDRARYDEQYF
TGTGCCATCAGTGACCGGGACAGGGCTCGGTACGACGAGCAGTACTTC
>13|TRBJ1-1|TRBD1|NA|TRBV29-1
CSGDNRGRTEAFF
TGCAGCGGCGACAACAGGGGGCGGACTGAAGCTTTCTTT
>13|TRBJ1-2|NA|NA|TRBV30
CAWTSPGRLIDTF
TGTGCCTGGACCTCACCTGGGAGGCTCATAGACACCTTC
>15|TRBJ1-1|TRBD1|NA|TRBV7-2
CASSLGQPMNTEAFF
TGTGCCAGCAGCTTGGGACAGCCTATGAACACTGAAGCTTTCTTT
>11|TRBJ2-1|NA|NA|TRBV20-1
CSARVDTEQFF
TGCAGTGCTAGAGTAGACACCGAGCAGTTCTTC
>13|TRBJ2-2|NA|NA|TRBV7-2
CASTASAIGELFF
TGTGCCTCGACCGCGAGCGCGATTGGGGAGCTGTTTTTT
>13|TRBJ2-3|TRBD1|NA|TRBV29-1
CSVLQGATDTQYF
TGCAGCGTCTTACAGGGGGCAACAGATACGCAGTATTTT
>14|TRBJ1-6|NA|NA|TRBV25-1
CASRPGLGNSPLHF
TGTGCCAGCAGGCCAGGGCTCGGTAATTCACCCCTCCACTTT
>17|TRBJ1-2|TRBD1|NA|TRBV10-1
CASSSGTESLFRYGYTF
TGCGCCAGCAGCTCGGGGACAGAAAGCCTCTTCCGGTATGGCTACACCTTC
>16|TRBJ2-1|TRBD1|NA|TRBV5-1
CASSFDRASFYNEQFF
TGCGCCAGCAGCTTTGACAGGGCCTCCTTCTACAATGAGCAGTTCTTC
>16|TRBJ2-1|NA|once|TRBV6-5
CASSCPGESLRDEQFF
TGTGCCAGCAGTTGTCCGGGGGAATCTCTCCGTGATGAGCAGTTCTTC
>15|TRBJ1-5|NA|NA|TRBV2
CASGEEGMGNQPQHF
TGTGCCAGCGGGGAGGAGGGAATGGGCAATCAGCCCCAGCATTTT